Listed below are T cell receptor beta chains from one sample, sequenced in a study of cytomegalovirus exposure and HLA in healthy donors. Clones were sequenced by immunoSEQ multiplex PCR, and TCRdb holds only the in-frame ones, with some missing. The sample yields about 140,000 clones, around 88% seen once. The sample comprised PBMCs. These receptors were taken from a woman aged 18-35 years in good health and CMV-seropositive. Both conserved end residues are part of each CDR3. The size of a clone is reported for some rows only, either as once, few or many, or as a class for expanded clones.

>13|TRBJ2-7|NA|TRBV6-6
CASSPRQTYEQYF
>13|TRBJ1-1|NA|TRBV6-5
CASSPGYYTEAFF
>13|TRBJ2-2|NA|TRBV2
CASHPGLPGELFF
>15|TRBJ1-2|NA|TRBV5-1
CASSLARGGDYGYTF
>17|TRBJ1-6|NA|TRBV25-1
CASSPKQGSFYNSPLHF
>14|TRBJ1-2|NA|TRBV27
CASSPEYRGYGYTF
>15|TRBJ2-7|NA|TRBV28
CASSLTGTFSYEQYF
>14|TRBJ1-6|few|TRBV7-2
CASSLVQGSSPLHF
>16|TRBJ2-1|NA|TRBV28
CASSYRDRVFYNEQFF
>12|TRBJ1-5|NA|TRBV30
CAWVTNEGAQHF
>13|TRBJ2-7|NA|TRBV28
CASKERGNGEQYF
>14|TRBJ2-5|NA|TRBV6-6
CASYGQGRGETQYF
>15|TRBJ2-1|NA|TRBV7-2
CASSLVISTGNEQFF
>11|TRBJ1-1|NA|TRBV27
CASSFHREVFF
>16|TRBJ2-3|NA|TRBV6-1
CASSGTIAGFTDTQYF
>13|TRBJ1-1|once|TRBV6-4
CASSETGNREAFF
>16|TRBJ2-7|NA|TRBV7-3
CASSLHGQGSLYEQYF
>16|TRBJ2-7|NA|TRBV7-2
CASSLRGGDLSYEQYF
>14|TRBJ2-7|NA|TRBV11-2
CASSLKDSTYEQYF
>17|TRBJ2-1|NA|TRBV4-2
CASSPIPASGGSDEQFF
>16|TRBJ2-3|NA|TRBV4-2
CASSHRTGISTDTQYF
>13|TRBJ2-2|NA|TRBV7-9
CAVWEGNTGELFF
>17|TRBJ2-5|NA|TRBV19
CASSIWTSGALRGTQYF
>14|TRBJ1-6|few|TRBV28
CASHRAGADSPLHF
>16|TRBJ2-7|once|TRBV7-9
CASSLNSGTGSYEQYF
>16|TRBJ1-4|NA|TRBV5-1
CASSPGSRGSNEKLFF
>17|TRBJ2-1|NA|TRBV4-2
CASSPLKLSGGPNEQFF
>14|TRBJ2-7|few|TRBV19
CATQRGRGSYEQYF
>13|TRBJ2-5|NA|TRBV2
CASTPLSKETQYF
>14|TRBJ2-7|NA|TRBV7-6
CASSLRRQSYEQYF
>15|TRBJ1-4|NA|TRBV6-6
CASSPAPARGEKLFF
>14|TRBJ1-6|NA|TRBV19
CASSIVTGDTPLHF
>13|TRBJ1-2|NA|TRBV6-5
CASSYDVGRGYTF
>13|TRBJ2-1|NA|TRBV11-2
CASSLGLYNEQFF
>15|TRBJ1-4|NA|TRBV5-1
CASSLGGQGGEKLFF
>14|TRBJ2-5|once|TRBV19
CASSTGTGQETQYF
>15|TRBJ2-7|NA|TRBV18
CASSRSLAANYEQYF
>14|TRBJ2-1|NA|TRBV9
CASSGSPTSDEQFF
>17|TRBJ2-5|NA|TRBV5-1
CASSLRISGGRSETQYF
>17|TRBJ2-1|NA|TRBV18
CASSSRPGTSGYNEQFF
>12|TRBJ1-6|once|TRBV30
CATGTGPGTLHF
>15|TRBJ2-3|NA|TRBV18
CASSRDQRGADTQYF
>16|TRBJ2-3|NA|TRBV29-1
CSVDGATGELTDTQYF
>16|TRBJ2-3|NA|TRBV7-8
CASSLLAGASTDTQYF
>13|TRBJ2-2|once|TRBV11-3
CASSLGGIGELFF
>15|TRBJ1-5|NA|TRBV28
CASRPRDRTYQPQHF
>14|TRBJ2-7|NA|TRBV27
CASSLGGSEYEQYF
>14|TRBJ2-7|few|TRBV5-1
CASSFGQVNYEQYF
>13|TRBJ2-1|NA|TRBV7-9
CASSLRLFDEQFF
>15|TRBJ2-3|once|TRBV5-4
CASSPQYSDTDTQYF
>12|TRBJ2-7|NA|TRBV6-6
CASSPNSYEQYF
>14|TRBJ1-4|NA|TRBV5-1
CASSSGQGEEKLFF
>15|TRBJ2-1|NA|TRBV7-8
CASSLGGGSSDEQFF
>15|TRBJ2-1|NA|TRBV30
CAWNYISGSTGEQFF
>15|TRBJ1-5|NA|TRBV7-9
CASSSGQSRNQPQHF
>14|TRBJ1-6|NA|TRBV28
CASKWRSGNSPLHF
>17|TRBJ2-1|many|TRBV7-3
CASSLILLGSGYNEQFF